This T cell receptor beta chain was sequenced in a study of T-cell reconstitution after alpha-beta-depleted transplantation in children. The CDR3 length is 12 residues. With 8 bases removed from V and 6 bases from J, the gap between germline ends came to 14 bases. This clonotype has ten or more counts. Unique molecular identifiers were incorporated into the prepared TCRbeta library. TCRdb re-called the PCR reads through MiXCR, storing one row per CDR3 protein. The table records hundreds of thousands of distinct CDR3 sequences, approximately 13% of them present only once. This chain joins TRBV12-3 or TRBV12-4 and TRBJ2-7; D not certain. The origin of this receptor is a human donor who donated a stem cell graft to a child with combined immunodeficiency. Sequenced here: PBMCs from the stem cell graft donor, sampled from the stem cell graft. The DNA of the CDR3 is TGTGCCAGCGCTCAAGGTCGGAGCGAGCAGTACTTC. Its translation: CASAQGRSEQYF.